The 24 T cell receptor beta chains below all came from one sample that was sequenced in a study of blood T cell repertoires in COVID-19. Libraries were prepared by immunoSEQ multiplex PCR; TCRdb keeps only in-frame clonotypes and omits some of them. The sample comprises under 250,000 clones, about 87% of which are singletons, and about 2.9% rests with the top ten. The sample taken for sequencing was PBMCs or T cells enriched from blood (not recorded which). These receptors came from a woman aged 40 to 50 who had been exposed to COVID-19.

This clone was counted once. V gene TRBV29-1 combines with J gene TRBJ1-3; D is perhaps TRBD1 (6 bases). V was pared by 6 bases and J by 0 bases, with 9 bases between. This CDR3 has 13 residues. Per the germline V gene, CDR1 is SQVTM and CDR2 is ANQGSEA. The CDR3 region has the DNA TGCAGCGTGATGGACAGCTCTGGAAACACCATATATTTT. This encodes CSVMDSSGNTIYF. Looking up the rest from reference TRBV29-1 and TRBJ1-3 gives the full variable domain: SAVISQKPSRDICQRGTSLTIQCQVDSQVTMMFWYRQQPGQSLTLIATANQGSEATYESGFVIDKFPISRPNLTFSTLTVSNMSPEDSSIYLCSVMDSSGNTIYFGEGSWLTVV.

The CDR3 loop reads CAWSQGSEQYF. As DNA, the CDR3 is TGTGCCTGGAGCCAGGGGAGCGAGCAGTACTTC. The chain is built from TRBV30 and TRBJ2-7; possible D gene TRBD1, 6 bases. Trimming removed 3 bases at V and 6 bases at J, with 9 bases between. Germline CDR1 GTSNPN, CDR2 SVGIG (reference sequence). CDR3 length: 11 amino acids.

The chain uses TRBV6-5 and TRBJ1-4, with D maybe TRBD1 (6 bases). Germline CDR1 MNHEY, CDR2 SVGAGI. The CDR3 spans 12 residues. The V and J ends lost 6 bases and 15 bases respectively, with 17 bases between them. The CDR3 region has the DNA TGTGCCAGCAGCAGAACCCGGACAGCCTTGTTTTTT. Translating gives CASSRTRTALFF.

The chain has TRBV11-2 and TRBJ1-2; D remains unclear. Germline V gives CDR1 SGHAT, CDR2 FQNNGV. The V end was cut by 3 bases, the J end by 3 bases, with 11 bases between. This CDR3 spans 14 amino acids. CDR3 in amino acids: CASSLNIQYYGYTF. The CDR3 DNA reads TGTGCCAGCAGCTTGAACATACAGTACTATGGCTACACCTTC. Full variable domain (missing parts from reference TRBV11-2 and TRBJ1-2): EAGVAQSPRYKIIEKRQSVAFWCNPISGHATLYWYQQILGQGPKLLIQFQNNGVVDDSQLPKDRFSAERLKGVDSTLKIQPAKLEDSAVYLCASSLNIQYYGYTFGSGTRLTVV.

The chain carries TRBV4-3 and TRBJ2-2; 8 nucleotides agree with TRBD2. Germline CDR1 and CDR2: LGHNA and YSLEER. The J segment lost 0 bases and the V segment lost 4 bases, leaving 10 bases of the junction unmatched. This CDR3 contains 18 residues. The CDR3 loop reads CASSRVAGRLANTGELFF. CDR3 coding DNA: TGCGCCAGCAGCCGGGTAGCGGGACGGCTAGCGAACACCGGGGAGCTGTTTTTT.

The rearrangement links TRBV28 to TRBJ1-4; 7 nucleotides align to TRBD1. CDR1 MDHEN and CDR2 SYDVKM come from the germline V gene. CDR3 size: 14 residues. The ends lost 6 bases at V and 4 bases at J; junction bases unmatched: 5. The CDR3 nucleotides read TGTGCCAGCAGCCGCGACAGGGTTAATGAAAAACTGTTTTTT. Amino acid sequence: CASSRDRVNEKLFF.

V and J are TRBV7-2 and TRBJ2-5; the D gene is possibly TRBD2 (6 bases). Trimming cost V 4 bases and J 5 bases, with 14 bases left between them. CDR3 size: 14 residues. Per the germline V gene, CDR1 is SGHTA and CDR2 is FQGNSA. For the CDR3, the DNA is TGTGCCAGCAGCTCTCCGACTAGTTGGGAGACCCAGTACTTC. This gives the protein CASSSPTSWETQYF.

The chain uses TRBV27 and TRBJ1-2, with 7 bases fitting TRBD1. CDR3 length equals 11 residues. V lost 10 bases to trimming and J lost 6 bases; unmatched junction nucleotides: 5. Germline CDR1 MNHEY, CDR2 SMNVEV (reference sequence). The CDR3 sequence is CAMTGRHGYTF. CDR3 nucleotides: TGTGCCATGACAGGGAGGCATGGCTACACCTTC.

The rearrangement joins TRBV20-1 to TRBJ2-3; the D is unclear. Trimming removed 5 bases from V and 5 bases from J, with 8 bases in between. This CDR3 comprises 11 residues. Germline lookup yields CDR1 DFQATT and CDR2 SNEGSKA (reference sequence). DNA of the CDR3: TGCAGTGCTGATAGTGGAGATACGCAGTATTTT. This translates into CSADSGDTQYF.

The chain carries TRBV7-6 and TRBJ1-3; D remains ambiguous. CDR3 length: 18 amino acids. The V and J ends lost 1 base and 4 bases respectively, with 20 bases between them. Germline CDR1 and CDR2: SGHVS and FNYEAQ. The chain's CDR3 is CASSLDSPRPTGGNTIYF. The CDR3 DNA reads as TGTGCCAGCAGCTTAGATTCCCCCAGACCGACGGGGGGAAACACCATATATTTT. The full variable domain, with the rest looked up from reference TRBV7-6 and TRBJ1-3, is GAGVSQSPRYKVTKRGQDVALRCDPISGHVSLYWYRQALGQGPEFLTYFNYEAQQDKSGLPNDRFSAERPEGSISTLTIQRTEQRDSAMYRCASSLDSPRPTGGNTIYFGEGSWLTVV.

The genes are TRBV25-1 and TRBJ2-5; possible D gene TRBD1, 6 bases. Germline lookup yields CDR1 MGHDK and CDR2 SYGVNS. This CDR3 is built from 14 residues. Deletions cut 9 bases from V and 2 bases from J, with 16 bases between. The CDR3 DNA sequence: TGTGCCAGTCATAGCCGGGACACACAAGAGACCCAGTACTTC. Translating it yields CASHSRDTQETQYF.

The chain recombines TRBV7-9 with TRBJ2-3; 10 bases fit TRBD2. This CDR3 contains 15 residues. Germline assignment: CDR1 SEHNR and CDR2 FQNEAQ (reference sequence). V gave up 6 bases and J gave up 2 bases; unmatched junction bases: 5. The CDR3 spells CASSFTSGTTDTQYF. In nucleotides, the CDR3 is TGTGCCAGCAGTTTTACTAGCGGGACCACAGATACGCAGTATTTT.

CDR3 protein: CATSDGAGGLRSQHF. In DNA, the CDR3 is TGTGCCACCAGTGATGGGGCAGGGGGCCTAAGGTCCCAGCATTTT. The chain has TRBV24-1 and TRBJ1-5, with 8 nucleotides matching TRBD1. Trimming cost V 3 bases and J 11 bases; bases outside gene matches: 11. Looked up from germline, CDR1 is KGHDR and CDR2 is SFDVKD. The CDR3 runs 15 residues.

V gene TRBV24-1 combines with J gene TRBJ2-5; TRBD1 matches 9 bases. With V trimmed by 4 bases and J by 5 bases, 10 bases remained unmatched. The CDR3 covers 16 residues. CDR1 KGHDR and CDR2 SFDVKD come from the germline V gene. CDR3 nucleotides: TGTGCCACCAGTGACCCCGCCGGGACAGGGAGTGAGACCCAGTACTTC. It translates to CATSDPAGTGSETQYF.

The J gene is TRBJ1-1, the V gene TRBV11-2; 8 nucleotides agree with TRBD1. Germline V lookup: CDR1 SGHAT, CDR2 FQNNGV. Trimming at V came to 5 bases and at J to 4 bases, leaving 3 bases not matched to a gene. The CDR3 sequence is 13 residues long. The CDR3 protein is CASSQGAFTEAFF. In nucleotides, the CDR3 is TGTGCCAGCAGCCAGGGGGCCTTCACTGAAGCTTTCTTT. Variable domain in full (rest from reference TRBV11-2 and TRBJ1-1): EAGVAQSPRYKIIEKRQSVAFWCNPISGHATLYWYQQILGQGPKLLIQFQNNGVVDDSQLPKDRFSAERLKGVDSTLKIQPAKLEDSAVYLCASSQGAFTEAFFGQGTRLTVV.

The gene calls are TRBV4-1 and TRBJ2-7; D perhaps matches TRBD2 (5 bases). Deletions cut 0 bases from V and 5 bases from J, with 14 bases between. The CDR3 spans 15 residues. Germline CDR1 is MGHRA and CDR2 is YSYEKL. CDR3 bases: TGCGCCAGCAGCCAAGACCCAATCGGGCGGGACGAGCAGTACGTC. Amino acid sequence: CASSQDPIGRDEQYV.

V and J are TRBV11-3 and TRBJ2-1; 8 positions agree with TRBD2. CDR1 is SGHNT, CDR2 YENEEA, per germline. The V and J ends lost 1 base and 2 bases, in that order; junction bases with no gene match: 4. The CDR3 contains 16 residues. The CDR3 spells CASSLVTSGAYNEQFF. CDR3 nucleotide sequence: TGTGCCAGCAGCTTAGTTACTAGCGGAGCCTACAATGAGCAGTTCTTC.

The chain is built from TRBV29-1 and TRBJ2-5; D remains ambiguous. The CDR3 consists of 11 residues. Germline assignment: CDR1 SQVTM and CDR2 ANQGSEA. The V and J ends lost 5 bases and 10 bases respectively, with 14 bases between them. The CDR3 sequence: CSVPISSVQYF. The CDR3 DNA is TGCAGCGTTCCGATTAGCTCCGTCCAGTACTTC.

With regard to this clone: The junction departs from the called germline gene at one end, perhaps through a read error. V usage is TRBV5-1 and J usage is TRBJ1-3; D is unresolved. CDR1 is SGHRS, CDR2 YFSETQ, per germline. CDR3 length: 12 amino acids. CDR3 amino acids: CASSPTGNTIYF. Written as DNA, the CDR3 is TGTGCCAGCAGCCCTACGGGAAACACCATATATTTT.

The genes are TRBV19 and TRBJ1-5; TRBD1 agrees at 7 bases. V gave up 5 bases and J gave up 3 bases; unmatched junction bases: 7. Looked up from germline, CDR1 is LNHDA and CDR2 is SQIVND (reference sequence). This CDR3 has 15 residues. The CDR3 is CASSQTGALNQPQHF. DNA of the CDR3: TGTGCCAGTAGTCAAACAGGGGCCCTCAATCAGCCCCAGCATTTT.

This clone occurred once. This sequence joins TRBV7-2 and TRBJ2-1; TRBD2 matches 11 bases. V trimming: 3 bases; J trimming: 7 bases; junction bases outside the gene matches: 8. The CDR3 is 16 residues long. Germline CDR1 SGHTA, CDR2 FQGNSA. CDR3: CASSFGPGLAENEQFF. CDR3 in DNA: TGTGCCAGCAGCTTTGGACCGGGACTAGCGGAAAATGAGCAGTTCTTC.

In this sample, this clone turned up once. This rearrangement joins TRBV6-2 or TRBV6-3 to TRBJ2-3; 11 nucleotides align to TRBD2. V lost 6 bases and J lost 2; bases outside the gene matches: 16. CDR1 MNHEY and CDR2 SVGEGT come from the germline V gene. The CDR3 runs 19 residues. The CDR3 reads CASSHTASGGLINTDTQYF. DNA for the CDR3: TGTGCCAGCAGCCACACCGCTAGCGGGGGGCTGATAAACACAGATACGCAGTATTTT.

This chain's CDR3 is CASYPAPGQGNYGYTF. The CDR3 DNA reads TGTGCCAGCTACCCTGCCCCCGGACAGGGTAACTATGGCTACACCTTC. V usage is TRBV2 and J usage is TRBJ1-2; 8 bases fit TRBD1. This CDR3 has 16 residues. Germline CDR1 and CDR2: SNHLY and FYNNEI. Trimming cost V 8 bases and J 1 base; bases outside gene matches: 12. The whole variable domain, filled in from reference TRBV2 and TRBJ1-2, reads EPEVTQTPSHQVTQMGQEVILRCVPISNHLYFYWYRQILGQKVEFLVSFYNNEISEKSEIFDDQFSVERPDGSNFTLKIRSTKLEDSAMYFCASYPAPGQGNYGYTFGSGTRLTVV.

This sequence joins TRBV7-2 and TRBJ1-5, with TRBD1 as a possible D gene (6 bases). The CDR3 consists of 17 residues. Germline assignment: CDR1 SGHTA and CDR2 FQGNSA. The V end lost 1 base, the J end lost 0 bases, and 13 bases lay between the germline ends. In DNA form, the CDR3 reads TGTGCCAGCAGCTTAGTTACTGGGGGCTATAGCAATCAGCCCCAGCATTTT. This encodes CASSLVTGGYSNQPQHF.